A selection of T cell receptor beta chains follows, all from one sample in a study of shared clonotypes between healthy human individuals. The method was immunoSEQ multiplex PCR; TCRdb's version includes in-frame clones alone and lacks a portion of them. The top ten hold 0.1% to 0.15% of the sample, which has about 2 million clones, 90% to 95% seen once. The sample taken for sequencing was naive CD4+ T cells sorted from blood. These receptors were obtained from a man aged 18 to 29 in good health. CDR3s include the opening cysteine and the closing phenylalanine or tryptophan. The D gene is left open where the match is weak. Rows may omit the clone size; those that give it use once, few, many or a size class.

CDR3aa: CASAPGTGFYEQYF; CDR3nt: TGTGCCAGCGCCCCCGGGACAGGGTTCTACGAGCAGTACTTC; abundance: once; d_gene: TRBD1; v_gene: TRBV6-5; j_gene: TRBJ2-7
CDR3aa: CASSRDREKDYEQYF; CDR3nt: TGTGCCAGCAGCCGCGACAGGGAAAAGGACTACGAGCAGTACTTC; abundance: .; d_gene: TRBD1; v_gene: TRBV9; j_gene: TRBJ2-7
CDR3aa: CASSQGAGGQPQHF; CDR3nt: TGTGCCAGCAGTCAGGGGGCTGGTGGCCAGCCCCAGCATTTT; abundance: .; d_gene: TRBD1; v_gene: TRBV6-5; j_gene: TRBJ1-5
CDR3aa: CASSTTGGAGLGYTF; CDR3nt: TGCGCCAGCAGTACGACAGGGGGTGCCGGGCTGGGCTACACCTTC; abundance: .; d_gene: TRBD1; v_gene: TRBV10-2; j_gene: TRBJ1-2
CDR3aa: CASSPAGEGNTIYF; CDR3nt: TGTGCCAGCTCACCGGCAGGGGAAGGAAACACCATATATTTT; abundance: .; d_gene: .; v_gene: TRBV18; j_gene: TRBJ1-3
CDR3aa: CAWSVLGRGTEAFF; CDR3nt: TGTGCCTGGAGTGTACTGGGAAGGGGCACTGAAGCTTTCTTT; abundance: .; d_gene: .; v_gene: TRBV30; j_gene: TRBJ1-1
CDR3aa: CASQGWGGETQYF; CDR3nt: TGCGCCAGCCAAGGGTGGGGAGGAGAGACCCAGTACTTC; abundance: .; d_gene: .; v_gene: TRBV10-2; j_gene: TRBJ2-5
CDR3aa: CASTGVGDIQYF; CDR3nt: TGTGCCAGCACCGGGGTTGGGGACATTCAGTACTTC; abundance: .; d_gene: .; v_gene: TRBV2; j_gene: TRBJ2-4
CDR3aa: CALWISNTGELFF; CDR3nt: TGTGCCCTCTGGATATCGAACACCGGGGAGCTGTTTTTT; abundance: .; d_gene: .; v_gene: TRBV6-4; j_gene: TRBJ2-2
CDR3aa: CATSRGWVAKNIQYF; CDR3nt: TGTGCCACCAGCAGAGGGTGGGTAGCCAAAAACATTCAGTACTTC; abundance: .; d_gene: .; v_gene: TRBV15; j_gene: TRBJ2-4
CDR3aa: CASSKGESYEQYF; CDR3nt: TGTGCCAGTAGTAAGGGGGAGTCCTACGAGCAGTACTTC; abundance: .; d_gene: .; v_gene: TRBV19; j_gene: TRBJ2-7
CDR3aa: CSVVPVAHTNTEAFF; CDR3nt: TGCAGCGTTGTCCCGGTGGCACACACGAACACTGAAGCTTTCTTT; abundance: .; d_gene: .; v_gene: TRBV29-1; j_gene: TRBJ1-1
CDR3aa: CARESWSMGCSPLHF; CDR3nt: TGTGCCAGAGAATCCTGGAGCATGGGGTGTTCACCCCTCCACTTT; abundance: .; d_gene: .; v_gene: TRBV5-3; j_gene: TRBJ1-6
CDR3aa: CASSSSGLVGNIQYF; CDR3nt: TGTGCCAGCAGCTCCTCGGGACTCGTGGGAAACATTCAGTACTTC; abundance: .; d_gene: .; v_gene: TRBV13; j_gene: TRBJ2-4
CDR3aa: CASSVISRGNTEAFF; CDR3nt: TGTGCCAGCAGCGTAATTTCCAGGGGGAACACTGAAGCTTTCTTT; abundance: .; d_gene: .; v_gene: TRBV9; j_gene: TRBJ1-1
CDR3aa: CASSLDGTSPYEQYF; CDR3nt: TGCGCCAGCAGCTTGGATGGGACTAGTCCCTACGAGCAGTACTTC; abundance: once; d_gene: TRBD2; v_gene: TRBV5-1; j_gene: TRBJ2-7
CDR3aa: CAISGRTVDSPLHF; CDR3nt: TGTGCCATCAGTGGTCGGACAGTTGATTCACCCCTCCACTTT; abundance: few; d_gene: .; v_gene: TRBV10-3; j_gene: TRBJ1-6
CDR3aa: CASSLEGITGELFF; CDR3nt: TGCGCCAGCAGCTTGGAGGGGATTACCGGGGAGCTGTTTTTT; abundance: .; d_gene: .; v_gene: TRBV5-1; j_gene: TRBJ2-2
CDR3aa: CAAGRWTEAFF; CDR3nt: TGTGCCGCGGGCAGGTGGACTGAAGCTTTCTTT; abundance: .; d_gene: .; v_gene: TRBV2; j_gene: TRBJ1-1
CDR3aa: CASSLAALAGTGELFF; CDR3nt: TGTGCCAGCAGCTTAGCGGCACTAGCGGGCACCGGGGAGCTGTTTTTT; abundance: .; d_gene: TRBD2; v_gene: TRBV7-2; j_gene: TRBJ2-2
CDR3aa: CASSGDSFPYEQYF; CDR3nt: TGTGCCAGTAGTGGGGACTCCTTCCCCTACGAGCAGTACTTC; abundance: .; d_gene: .; v_gene: TRBV19; j_gene: TRBJ2-7
CDR3aa: CASSLAEGIGSPLHF; CDR3nt: TGTGCCAGCAGCTTGGCCGAGGGTATCGGTTCACCCCTCCACTTT; abundance: .; d_gene: .; v_gene: TRBV5-5; j_gene: TRBJ1-6
CDR3aa: CASSLDLGVGKLFF; CDR3nt: TGCGCCAGCAGCTTGGACCTGGGGGTCGGAAAACTGTTTTTT; abundance: .; d_gene: .; v_gene: TRBV5-1; j_gene: TRBJ1-4
CDR3aa: CASSRDREGATQYF; CDR3nt: TGTGCCAGCAGCCGAGATCGGGAAGGGGCGACCCAGTACTTC; abundance: .; d_gene: .; v_gene: TRBV6-5; j_gene: TRBJ2-5
CDR3aa: CASSPTTENTEAFF; CDR3nt: TGTGCCAGCAGTCCGACAACGGAGAACACTGAAGCTTTCTTT; abundance: .; d_gene: .; v_gene: TRBV21-1; j_gene: TRBJ1-1
CDR3aa: CASSLGKAFGYTF; CDR3nt: TGTGCCAGCAGCTTAGGGAAGGCCTTTGGCTACACCTTC; abundance: .; d_gene: .; v_gene: TRBV11-2; j_gene: TRBJ1-2
CDR3aa: CASSLNGLVGAGELFF; CDR3nt: TGTGCCAGCAGCCTAAACGGACTAGTCGGAGCCGGGGAGCTGTTTTTT; abundance: .; d_gene: TRBD2; v_gene: TRBV7-3; j_gene: TRBJ2-2
CDR3aa: CSVFRVGEQFF; CDR3nt: TGCAGCGTGTTCAGGGTGGGTGAGCAGTTCTTC; abundance: .; d_gene: .; v_gene: TRBV29-1; j_gene: TRBJ2-1
CDR3aa: CASSIDPGDWRESSGANVLTF; CDR3nt: TGTGCCAGTAGTATAGATCCTGGGGATTGGCGGGAAAGCTCTGGGGCCAACGTCCTGACTTTC; abundance: .; d_gene: .; v_gene: TRBV19; j_gene: TRBJ2-6
CDR3aa: CASSPPGRAYEQYF; CDR3nt: TGTGCCAGCTCACCTCCTGGCAGGGCCTACGAGCAGTACTTC; abundance: .; d_gene: .; v_gene: TRBV18; j_gene: TRBJ2-7
CDR3aa: CASSLGPRDGSTDTQYF; CDR3nt: TGCGCCAGCAGCTTGGGGCCACGGGACGGCAGCACAGATACGCAGTATTTT; abundance: .; d_gene: .; v_gene: TRBV5-1; j_gene: TRBJ2-3
CDR3aa: CASSQVLSGKGYNEQFF; CDR3nt: TGCGCCAGCAGCCAAGTTTTAAGCGGAAAAGGCTACAATGAGCAGTTCTTC; abundance: .; d_gene: .; v_gene: TRBV4-3; j_gene: TRBJ2-1
CDR3aa: CASSLAGPVRLNTEAFF; CDR3nt: TGCGCCAGCAGCTTGGCCGGGCCCGTGAGATTGAACACTGAAGCTTTCTTT; abundance: .; d_gene: .; v_gene: TRBV5-1; j_gene: TRBJ1-1
CDR3aa: CASSPAYEQYF; CDR3nt: TGTGCCAGCTCACCAGCCTACGAGCAGTACTTC; abundance: few; d_gene: .; v_gene: TRBV18; j_gene: TRBJ2-7
CDR3aa: CASISLARNTGELFF; CDR3nt: TGTGCCAGCATTTCGCTAGCGAGGAACACCGGGGAGCTGTTTTTT; abundance: .; d_gene: .; v_gene: TRBV6-1; j_gene: TRBJ2-2
CDR3aa: CASSLTAYEQYF; CDR3nt: TGTGCCAGCAGTCTCACCGCCTACGAGCAGTACTTC; abundance: .; d_gene: .; v_gene: TRBV6-5; j_gene: TRBJ2-7
CDR3aa: CAWSLGAGNSPLHF; CDR3nt: TGTGCCTGGAGTCTGGGGGCGGGAAATTCACCCCTCCACTTT; abundance: few; d_gene: .; v_gene: TRBV30; j_gene: TRBJ1-6
CDR3aa: CASSLDRNYGYTF; CDR3nt: TGCGCCAGCAGCTTAGACAGGAACTATGGCTACACCTTC; abundance: .; d_gene: .; v_gene: TRBV5-1; j_gene: TRBJ1-2
CDR3aa: CASSETSATYEQYF; CDR3nt: TGCGCCAGCAGCGAGACTAGCGCTACCTACGAGCAGTACTTC; abundance: .; d_gene: TRBD2; v_gene: TRBV5-1; j_gene: TRBJ2-7
CDR3aa: CAISGTSGDYEQYF; CDR3nt: TGTGCCATCAGTGGGACTAGCGGGGACTACGAGCAGTACTTC; abundance: .; d_gene: TRBD2; v_gene: TRBV10-3; j_gene: TRBJ2-7
CDR3aa: CASSQTGTFWNPQHF; CDR3nt: TGTGCCAGTAGTCAGACAGGGACATTCTGGAACCCCCAGCATTTT; abundance: .; d_gene: TRBD1; v_gene: TRBV19; j_gene: TRBJ1-5
CDR3aa: CASSKAGGFETQYF; CDR3nt: TGTGCCAGTAGTAAAGCGGGAGGGTTTGAGACCCAGTACTTC; abundance: .; d_gene: TRBD2; v_gene: TRBV19; j_gene: TRBJ2-5
CDR3aa: CASGSPYLAGLYNEQFF; CDR3nt: TGTGCCAGCGGAAGTCCTTACCTAGCGGGGCTCTACAATGAGCAGTTCTTC; abundance: .; d_gene: .; v_gene: TRBV21-1; j_gene: TRBJ2-1
CDR3aa: CSVGGSATDTQYF; CDR3nt: TGCAGCGTTGGTGGTAGCGCGACAGATACGCAGTATTTT; abundance: .; d_gene: .; v_gene: TRBV29-1; j_gene: TRBJ2-3
CDR3aa: CAWSVLDRGGGYTF; CDR3nt: TGTGCCTGGAGTGTACTGGACAGGGGGGGAGGCTACACCTTC; abundance: .; d_gene: TRBD1; v_gene: TRBV30; j_gene: TRBJ1-2
CDR3aa: CASSYGREVLEQYF; CDR3nt: TGTGCCAGCAGTTACGGGAGGGAGGTGCTCGAGCAGTACTTC; abundance: .; d_gene: TRBD2; v_gene: TRBV6-5; j_gene: TRBJ2-7
CDR3aa: CASSLSGQGGSYGYTF; CDR3nt: TGTGCCAGCAGCCTATCGGGACAAGGCGGCTCTTATGGCTACACCTTC; abundance: .; d_gene: .; v_gene: TRBV9; j_gene: TRBJ1-2
CDR3aa: CASSLALGARGYTF; CDR3nt: TGCGCCAGCAGCTTGGCCTTGGGCGCGAGAGGCTACACCTTC; abundance: once; d_gene: .; v_gene: TRBV5-1; j_gene: TRBJ1-2
CDR3aa: CASKRRASSYEQYF; CDR3nt: TGTGCCAGCAAGCGGAGGGCGAGCTCCTACGAGCAGTACTTC; abundance: few; d_gene: .; v_gene: TRBV6-5; j_gene: TRBJ2-7
CDR3aa: CASSLSGDPYEQYF; CDR3nt: TGCGCCAGCAGCTTGTCCGGGGATCCCTACGAGCAGTACTTC; abundance: .; d_gene: .; v_gene: TRBV5-1; j_gene: TRBJ2-7
CDR3aa: CASTTTGGNQPQHF; CDR3nt: TGTGCCAGCACCACGACGGGCGGCAATCAGCCCCAGCATTTT; abundance: .; d_gene: .; v_gene: TRBV6-6; j_gene: TRBJ1-5
CDR3aa: CASRSPDDTGELFF; CDR3nt: TGTGCCAGCAGGTCACCAGACGACACCGGGGAGCTGTTTTTT; abundance: .; d_gene: .; v_gene: TRBV6-5; j_gene: TRBJ2-2
CDR3aa: CASPKQNISNTEAFF; CDR3nt: TGTGCCAGCCCCAAGCAGAATATTTCGAACACTGAAGCTTTCTTT; abundance: .; d_gene: .; v_gene: TRBV21-1; j_gene: TRBJ1-1